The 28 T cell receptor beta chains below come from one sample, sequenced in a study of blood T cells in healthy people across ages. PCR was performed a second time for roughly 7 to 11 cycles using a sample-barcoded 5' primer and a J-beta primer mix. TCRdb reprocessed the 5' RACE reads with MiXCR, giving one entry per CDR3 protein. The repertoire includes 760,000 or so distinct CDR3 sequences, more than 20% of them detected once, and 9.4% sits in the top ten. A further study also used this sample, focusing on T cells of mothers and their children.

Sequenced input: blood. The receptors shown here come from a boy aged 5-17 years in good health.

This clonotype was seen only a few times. This CDR3 reads CASSQEGGGNEQFF. In DNA form, the CDR3 reads TGCGCCAGCAGCCAAGAAGGGGGTGGGAATGAGCAGTTCTTC. The genes are TRBV4-1 and TRBJ2-1, with D possibly matching TRBD1 (6 bases). Germline values: CDR1 MGHRA, CDR2 YSYEKL. V was cut by 0 bases and J by 7 bases, with 10 bases left in between. The CDR3 runs to 14 residues.

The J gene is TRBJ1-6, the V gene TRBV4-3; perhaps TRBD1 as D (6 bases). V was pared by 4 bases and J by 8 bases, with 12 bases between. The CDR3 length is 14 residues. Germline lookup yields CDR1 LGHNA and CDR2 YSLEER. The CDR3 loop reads CASSLGRGDSPLHF. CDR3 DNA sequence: TGCGCCAGCAGCCTAGGAAGGGGGGATTCACCCCTCCACTTT.

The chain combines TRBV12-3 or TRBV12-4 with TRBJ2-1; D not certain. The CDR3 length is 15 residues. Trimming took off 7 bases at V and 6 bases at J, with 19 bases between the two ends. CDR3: CASTSDSMGTNEQFF. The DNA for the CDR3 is TGTGCCAGCACATCTGACTCAATGGGTACCAATGAGCAGTTCTTC.

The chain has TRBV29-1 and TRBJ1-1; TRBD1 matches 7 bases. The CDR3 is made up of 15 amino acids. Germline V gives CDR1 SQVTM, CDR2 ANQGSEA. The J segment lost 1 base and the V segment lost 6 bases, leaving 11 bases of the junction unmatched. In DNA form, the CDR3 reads TGCAGCGTAGAAAATAACAGGGGAGAGAACACTGAAGCTTTCTTT. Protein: CSVENNRGENTEAFF.

The CDR3 coding sequence is TGCGCCAGCAGCCGGGGGACAGCGAATGGCTACACCTTC. This translates into CASSRGTANGYTF. This sequence joins TRBV5-1 and TRBJ1-2; 7 bases map to TRBD1. The CDR3 covers 13 residues. Germline CDR1 SGHRS, CDR2 YFSETQ. V was clipped by 4 bases and J by 6 bases; unmatched bases: 6. The entire variable domain, with the rest obtained from reference TRBV5-1 and TRBJ1-2, is as follows: KAGVTQTPRYLIKTRGQQVTLSCSPISGHRSVSWYQQTPGQGLQFLFEYFSETQRNKGNFPGRFSGRQFSNSRSEMNVSTLELGDSALYLCASSRGTANGYTFGSGTRLTVV.

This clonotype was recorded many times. CDR3 loop: CASSEGGETQYF. DNA for the CDR3: TGTGCCAGCAGCGAGGGGGGAGAGACCCAGTACTTC. V gene TRBV9 combines with J gene TRBJ2-5; D possibly uses TRBD1 or TRBD2 (6 bases each). Germline-derived CDR1 and CDR2 are SGDLS and YYNGEE. V lost 3 bases to trimming and J lost 4 bases, with 7 bases between them. The CDR3 has 12 residues.

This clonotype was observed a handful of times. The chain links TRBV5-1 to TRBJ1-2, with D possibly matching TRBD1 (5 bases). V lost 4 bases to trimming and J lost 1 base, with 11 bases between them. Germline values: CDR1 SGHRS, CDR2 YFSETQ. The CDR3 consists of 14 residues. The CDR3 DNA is TGCGCCAGCAGCGGGGCAGCTCTTAACTATGGCTACACCTTC. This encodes CASSGAALNYGYTF.

CDR3 bases: TGCGCCAGCAGCCACCAGCGGGGGGGGATCGAGACCCAGTACTTC. Encoded protein: CASSHQRGGIETQYF. The chain carries TRBV4-1 and TRBJ2-5, with TRBD2 identical over 10 bases. After removal of 3 bases from V and 5 bases from J, the junction contained 6 bases not matched to a gene. The CDR3 extends over 15 amino acids. CDR1 and CDR2 from the germline V gene are MGHRA and YSYEKL.

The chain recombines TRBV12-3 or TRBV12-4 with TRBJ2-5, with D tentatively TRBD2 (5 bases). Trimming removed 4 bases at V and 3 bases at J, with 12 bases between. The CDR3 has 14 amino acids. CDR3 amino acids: CASSSRRVKETQYF. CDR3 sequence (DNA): TGTGCCAGCAGTTCCCGGCGGGTAAAAGAGACCCAGTACTTC.

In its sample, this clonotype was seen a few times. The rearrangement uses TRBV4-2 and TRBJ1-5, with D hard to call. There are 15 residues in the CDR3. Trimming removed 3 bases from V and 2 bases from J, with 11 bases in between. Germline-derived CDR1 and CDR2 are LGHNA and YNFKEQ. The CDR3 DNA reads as TGTGCCAGCAGCCAGGGCCCGGGAGGCAATCAGCCCCAGCATTTT. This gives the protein CASSQGPGGNQPQHF.

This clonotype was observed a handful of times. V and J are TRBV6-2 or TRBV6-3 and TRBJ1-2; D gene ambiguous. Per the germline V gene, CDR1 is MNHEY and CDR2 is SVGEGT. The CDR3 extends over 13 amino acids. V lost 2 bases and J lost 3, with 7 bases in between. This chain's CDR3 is CASSYGSDYGYTF. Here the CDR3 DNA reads TGTGCCAGCAGTTACGGGTCGGACTATGGCTACACCTTC.

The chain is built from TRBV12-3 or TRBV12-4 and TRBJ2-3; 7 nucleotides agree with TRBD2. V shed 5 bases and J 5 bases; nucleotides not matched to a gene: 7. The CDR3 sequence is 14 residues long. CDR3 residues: CASSGGLIRDTQYF. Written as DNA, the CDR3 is TGTGCCAGCAGTGGGGGACTAATCAGAGATACGCAGTATTTT.

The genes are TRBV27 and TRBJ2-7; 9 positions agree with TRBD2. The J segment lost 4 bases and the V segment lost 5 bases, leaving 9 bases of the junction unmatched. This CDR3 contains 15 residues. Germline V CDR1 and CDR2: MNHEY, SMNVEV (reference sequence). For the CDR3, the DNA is TGTGCCAGCAGTCCAACCGGGACTAGCAGATACGAGCAGTACTTC. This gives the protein CASSPTGTSRYEQYF.

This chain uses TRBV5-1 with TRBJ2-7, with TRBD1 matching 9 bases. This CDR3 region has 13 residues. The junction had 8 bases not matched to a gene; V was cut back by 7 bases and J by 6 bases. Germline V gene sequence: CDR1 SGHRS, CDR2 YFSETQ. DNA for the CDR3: TGCGCCAGCGGACAAACAGGGGGCGGCGAGCAGTACTTC. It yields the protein CASGQTGGGEQYF.

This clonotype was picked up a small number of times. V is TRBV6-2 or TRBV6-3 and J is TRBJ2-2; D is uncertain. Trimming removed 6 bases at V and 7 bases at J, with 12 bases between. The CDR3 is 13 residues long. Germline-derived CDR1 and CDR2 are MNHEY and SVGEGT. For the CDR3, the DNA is TGTGCCAGCAGACCGAAATTGGTCGGGGAGCTGTTTTTT. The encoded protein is CASRPKLVGELFF.

CDR3 DNA: TGCAGCGTTGAAGAACGGGGGAACCAAGAGACCCAGTACTTC. As protein: CSVEERGNQETQYF. The chain joins TRBV29-1 to TRBJ2-5; the D gene is possibly TRBD2 (6 bases). The CDR3 runs to 14 residues. V was trimmed by 0 bases and J by 0 bases, leaving 8 bases between them. Germline V gene lookup returns CDR1 SQVTM and CDR2 ANQGSEA.

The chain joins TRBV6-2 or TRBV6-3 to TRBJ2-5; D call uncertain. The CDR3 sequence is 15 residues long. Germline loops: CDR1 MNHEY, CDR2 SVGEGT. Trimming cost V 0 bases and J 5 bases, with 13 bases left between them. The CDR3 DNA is TGTGCCAGCAGTTACTCCACGGTCAACATGGAGACCCAGTACTTC. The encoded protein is CASSYSTVNMETQYF.

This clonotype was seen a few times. CDR3 nucleotide sequence: TGTGCCAGCAGTCCTGACAGTAGCAGCAATCAGCCCCAGCATTTT. It specifies CASSPDSSSNQPQHF. This chain joins TRBV28 and TRBJ1-5, with a possible D match to TRBD1 (5 bases). Germline loops: CDR1 MDHEN, CDR2 SYDVKM. V was cut by 5 bases and J by 1 base, with 12 bases left in between. This CDR3 spans 15 amino acids.

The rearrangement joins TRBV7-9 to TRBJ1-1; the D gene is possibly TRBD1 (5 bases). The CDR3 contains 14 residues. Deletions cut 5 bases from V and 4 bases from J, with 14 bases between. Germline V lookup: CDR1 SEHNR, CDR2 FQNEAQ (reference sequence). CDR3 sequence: CASSADTPGTEAFF. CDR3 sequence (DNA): TGTGCCAGCAGCGCGGACACCCCGGGCACTGAAGCTTTCTTT.

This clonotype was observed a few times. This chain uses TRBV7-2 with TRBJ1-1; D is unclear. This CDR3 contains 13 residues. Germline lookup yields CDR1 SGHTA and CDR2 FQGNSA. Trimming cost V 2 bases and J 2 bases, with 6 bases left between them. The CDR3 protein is CASSLNVNTEAFF. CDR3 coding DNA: TGTGCCAGCAGCTTAAACGTTAACACTGAAGCTTTCTTT.

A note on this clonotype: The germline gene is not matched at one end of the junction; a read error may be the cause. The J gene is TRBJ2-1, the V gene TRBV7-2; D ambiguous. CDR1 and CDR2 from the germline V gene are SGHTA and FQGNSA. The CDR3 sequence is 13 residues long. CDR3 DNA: TGTGCCAGCAGCTTCACAGAGTACAATGGGCAGTTCTTC. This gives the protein CASSFTEYNGQFF.

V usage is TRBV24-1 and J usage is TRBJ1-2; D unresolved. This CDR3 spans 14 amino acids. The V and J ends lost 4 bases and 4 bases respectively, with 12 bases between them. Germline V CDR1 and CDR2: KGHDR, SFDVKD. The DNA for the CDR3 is TGTGCCACCAGTGACCCTGGGCAGTTCTATGGCTACACCTTC. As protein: CATSDPGQFYGYTF.

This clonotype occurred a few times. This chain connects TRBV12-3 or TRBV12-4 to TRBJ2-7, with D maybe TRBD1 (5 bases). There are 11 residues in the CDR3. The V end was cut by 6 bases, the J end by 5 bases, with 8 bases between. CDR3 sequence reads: CASRGANEQYF. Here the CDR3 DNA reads TGTGCCAGCAGAGGGGCGAACGAGCAGTACTTC.

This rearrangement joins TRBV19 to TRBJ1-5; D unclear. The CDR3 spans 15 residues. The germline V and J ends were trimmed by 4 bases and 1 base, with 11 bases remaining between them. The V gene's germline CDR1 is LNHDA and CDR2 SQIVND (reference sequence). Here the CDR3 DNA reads TGTGCCAGTAGTACCGATGAACCCAGCAATCAGCCCCAGCATTTT. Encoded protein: CASSTDEPSNQPQHF.

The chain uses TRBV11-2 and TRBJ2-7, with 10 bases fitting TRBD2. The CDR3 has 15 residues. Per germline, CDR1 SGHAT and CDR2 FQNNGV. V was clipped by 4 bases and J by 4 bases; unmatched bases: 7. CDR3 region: CASSSLRSGRYEQYF. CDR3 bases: TGTGCCAGCAGCTCCCTTCGTAGCGGGAGGTACGAGCAGTACTTC.

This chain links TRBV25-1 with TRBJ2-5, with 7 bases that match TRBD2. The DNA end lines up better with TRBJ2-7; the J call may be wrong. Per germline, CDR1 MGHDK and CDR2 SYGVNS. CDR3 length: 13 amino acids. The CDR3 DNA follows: TGTGCCAGCAGTTGGGGGGGTGCCCTCGAGCAGTACTTC. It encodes CASSWGGALEQYF.

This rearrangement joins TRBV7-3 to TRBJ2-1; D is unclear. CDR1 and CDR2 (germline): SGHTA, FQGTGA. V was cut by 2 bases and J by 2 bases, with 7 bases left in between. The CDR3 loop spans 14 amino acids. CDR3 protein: CASSLGSTYNEQFF. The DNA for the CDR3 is TGTGCCAGCAGCTTAGGATCCACCTACAATGAGCAGTTCTTC.

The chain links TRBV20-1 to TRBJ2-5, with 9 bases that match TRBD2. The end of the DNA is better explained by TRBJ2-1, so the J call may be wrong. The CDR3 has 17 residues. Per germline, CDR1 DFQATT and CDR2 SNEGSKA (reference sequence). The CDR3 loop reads CSANPQEIAGVYNEQFF. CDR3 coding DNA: TGCAGTGCCAACCCCCAGGAAATAGCGGGAGTATACAATGAGCAGTTCTTC.